This passage covers 19 T cell receptor beta chains from one sample sequenced in a study of shared clonotypes between healthy human individuals (dated by TCRdb to 2020 to 2021). The method behind the library was the immunoSEQ multiplex PCR assay. The source is immuneACCESS, and TCRdb retained only in-frame sequences with V and J called. Part of the clones is not carried over; for the studies checked, unresolved V genes explain less than half of this, and the remainder is unexplained. The sample yields about 2 million clones; around 96% were counted once. The ten largest clonotypes hold 0.95% to 1.5% of the sample. CD8 naive samples were obtained by positive selection for CCR7 among CD45RO-negative cells, yielding a CD45RA+CCR7+ population from which TemRA cells were excluded. The sample consisted of naive CD8+ T cells sorted from blood. According to the study, the label for this sample's cell subset or site signals: CD45RA+CCR7+. The receptors were gathered from a man younger than 35 in good health.

This chain connects TRBV5-6 to TRBJ1-2, with a tentative D call TRBD1 (5 bases). This CDR3 is built from 16 residues. Germline-derived CDR1 and CDR2 are SGHDT and YYEEEE. Trimming removed 2 bases at V and 1 base at J, with 15 bases between. The CDR3 DNA reads as TGTGCCAGCAGCTTCTTGGGGGAGGGGATTAACTATGGCTACACCTTC. Its translation: CASSFLGEGINYGYTF.

V is TRBV4-2 and J is TRBJ1-1; D unclear. Deletions cut 3 bases from V and 1 base from J, with 3 bases between. In germline, CDR1 is LGHNA, CDR2 YNFKEQ. This CDR3 region has 12 residues. The CDR3, as DNA: TGTGCCAGCAGCCAGGGGAACACTGAAGCTTTCTTT. Residues: CASSQGNTEAFF.

The chain has TRBV19 and TRBJ2-7, with D tentatively TRBD2 (6 bases). This CDR3 is built from 13 residues. CDR1 and CDR2 (germline): LNHDA, SQIVND (reference sequence). Trimming shortened V by 8 bases and J by 3 bases, and 14 bases separated the two germline ends. CDR3 sequence (DNA): TGTGCCAGTGGACCGGGACTTGGCTACGAGCAGTACTTC. It specifies CASGPGLGYEQYF.

The genes are TRBV10-2 and TRBJ2-5, with TRBD1 as a possible D gene (6 bases). The CDR3 contains 15 residues. Trimming removed 8 bases at V and 0 bases at J, with 16 bases between. CDR1 and CDR2 from the germline V gene are WSHSY and SAAADI. Here the CDR3 reads CASRGGQMYQETQYF. CDR3 nucleotides: TGCGCCAGCCGGGGCGGACAGATGTACCAAGAGACCCAGTACTTC.

The chain joins TRBV6-1 to TRBJ2-3; TRBD2 agrees at 7 bases. The length of the CDR3 is 17 residues. Per the germline V gene, CDR1 is MNHNS and CDR2 is SASEGT. The junction had 9 bases not matched to a gene; V was cut back by 1 base and J by 2 bases. In DNA, the CDR3 is TGTGCCAGCAGTGAAGGGTTAGCGGGCTGGGACACAGATACGCAGTATTTT. Its protein product is CASSEGLAGWDTDTQYF.

The rearrangement links TRBV28 to TRBJ2-5; D is ambiguous. CDR1 MDHEN and CDR2 SYDVKM come from the germline V gene. Trimming removed 6 bases at V and 1 base at J, with 12 bases between. The CDR3 spans 14 residues. CDR3 DNA: TGTGCCAGCAGCCCCCTGGTAGGCCAAGAGACCCAGTACTTC. This encodes CASSPLVGQETQYF.

The J gene is TRBJ1-1, the V gene TRBV13; no clear D gene. V was trimmed by 5 bases and J by 10 bases, leaving 23 bases between them. In germline, CDR1 is PRHDT, CDR2 FYEKMQ (reference sequence). The CDR3 length is 15 residues. The CDR3 DNA is TGTGCCAGCAGCACGACCCCCAAGGACCCTTCGGGAGCTTTCTTT. Its protein is CASSTTPKDPSGAFF.

This clone was recorded a few times. V and J are TRBV6-5 and TRBJ1-6, with a weak D call TRBD1 (6 bases). The CDR3 is 15 residues long. V lost 0 bases and J lost 9, with 12 bases in between. In germline, CDR1 is MNHEY, CDR2 SVGAGI. The CDR3 loop reads CASSYSGGLGSPLHF. The CDR3 DNA reads as TGTGCCAGCAGTTACTCCGGGGGGCTGGGTTCACCCCTCCACTTT.

This chain links TRBV19 with TRBJ2-7; D is perhaps TRBD2 (6 bases). CDR3 length equals 14 residues. The V end was cut by 5 bases, the J end by 2 bases, with 13 bases between. Germline CDR1 is LNHDA and CDR2 is SQIVND (reference sequence). The CDR3 protein is CASSVVAATYEQYF. In DNA, the CDR3 is TGTGCCAGTAGTGTAGTAGCGGCTACCTACGAGCAGTACTTC.

The CDR3 coding sequence is TGCAGCGTTGTGGCTCCTGACCCTGGAAACACCATATATTTT. Translation gives CSVVAPDPGNTIYF. The V gene is TRBV29-1, the J gene TRBJ1-3; D call uncertain. The germline V gene has CDR1 SQVTM and CDR2 ANQGSEA. Deletions cut 4 bases from V and 2 bases from J, with 12 bases between. The CDR3 is made up of 14 amino acids.

On this clone itself: This sample also contains other DNA sequences that code for the same CDR3. The chain is built from TRBV9 and TRBJ2-1; D is unclear. The CDR3 loop spans 13 amino acids. Germline lookup yields CDR1 SGDLS and CDR2 YYNGEE. Trimming took 2 bases from V and 6 from J, leaving 9 bases between them. The CDR3 loop reads CASSVSSPNEQFF. In nucleotides, the CDR3 is TGTGCCAGCAGCGTGTCTAGTCCCAATGAGCAGTTCTTC.

This clone has a single count. The chain joins TRBV7-2 to TRBJ2-2; D gene uncertain. CDR1 is SGHTA, CDR2 FQGNSA, per germline. The length of the CDR3 is 12 residues. The ends were cut back, 3 bases at V and 7 bases at J, with 6 bases in the middle. CDR3 nucleotides: TGTGCCAGCAGCTTCGACAACGGGGAGCTGTTTTTT. Protein product: CASSFDNGELFF.

With regard to this clone: This specimen includes other DNA sequences encoding the same CDR3. The chain uses TRBV9 and TRBJ1-1; D uncertain. This CDR3 has 13 amino acids. V was clipped by 4 bases and J by 1 base, with 8 bases between them. Germline V CDR1 and CDR2: SGDLS, YYNGEE. Here the CDR3 reads CASSPIGNTEAFF. Here the CDR3 DNA reads TGTGCCAGCAGCCCAATAGGGAACACTGAAGCTTTCTTT.

This sequence joins TRBV4-2 and TRBJ2-3; 7 bases line up with TRBD1. The CDR3 length is 15 residues. V gave up 5 bases and J gave up 2 bases; unmatched junction bases: 7. CDR1 is LGHNA and CDR2 is YNFKEQ in the germline V gene. CDR3 residues: CASSTEQGFTDTQYF. In nucleotides, the CDR3 is TGTGCCAGCAGCACAGAACAGGGGTTCACAGATACGCAGTATTTT.

This chain connects TRBV7-9 to TRBJ1-1; D uncertain. Trimming removed 2 bases from V and 4 bases from J, with 11 bases in between. Germline V gene sequence: CDR1 SEHNR, CDR2 FQNEAQ (reference sequence). This CDR3 has 14 residues. CDR3 amino acids: CASSLPTLPTEAFF. The CDR3 bases are TGTGCCAGCAGCTTACCCACCCTTCCCACTGAAGCTTTCTTT.

This clone was seen only once. V is TRBV2 and J is TRBJ2-7; D might be TRBD1 (6 bases). The length of the CDR3 is 12 residues. V lost 10 bases, J lost 5 bases, and 15 bases lay in between. The germline gives CDR1 SNHLY, CDR2 FYNNEI. Written as DNA, the CDR3 is TGTGCCATTTCGACAGGTATCGACGAGCAGTACTTC. Residues: CAISTGIDEQYF.

The genes are TRBV7-9 and TRBJ2-6; no clear D. The length of the CDR3 is 15 residues. Germline V CDR1 and CDR2: SEHNR, FQNEAQ (reference sequence). With 5 bases removed from V and 4 bases from J, the gap between germline ends came to 12 bases. The CDR3 region is CASSGGVTGANVLTF. The CDR3 bases are TGTGCCAGCAGCGGTGGGGTAACCGGGGCCAACGTCCTGACTTTC.

The chain joins TRBV7-9 to TRBJ2-1; tentatively, D is TRBD1 (6 bases). CDR3 length: 15 residues. In germline, CDR1 is SEHNR, CDR2 FQNEAQ (reference sequence). The V and J ends lost 2 bases and 2 bases respectively, with 10 bases between them. The CDR3 loop reads CASSLSSGAYNEQFF. CDR3 in DNA: TGTGCCAGCAGCTTATCGTCAGGGGCCTACAATGAGCAGTTCTTC.

This clone was counted a single time. This sequence joins TRBV7-2 and TRBJ2-7; D is possibly TRBD2 (6 bases). Trimming took 8 bases from V and 4 from J, leaving 21 bases between them. Looked up from germline, CDR1 is SGHTA and CDR2 is FQGNSA. This CDR3 spans 15 amino acids. CDR3 sequence: CASAASDYLVYEQYF. In DNA, the CDR3 is TGTGCCAGCGCTGCTAGCGACTATCTGGTATACGAGCAGTACTTC.